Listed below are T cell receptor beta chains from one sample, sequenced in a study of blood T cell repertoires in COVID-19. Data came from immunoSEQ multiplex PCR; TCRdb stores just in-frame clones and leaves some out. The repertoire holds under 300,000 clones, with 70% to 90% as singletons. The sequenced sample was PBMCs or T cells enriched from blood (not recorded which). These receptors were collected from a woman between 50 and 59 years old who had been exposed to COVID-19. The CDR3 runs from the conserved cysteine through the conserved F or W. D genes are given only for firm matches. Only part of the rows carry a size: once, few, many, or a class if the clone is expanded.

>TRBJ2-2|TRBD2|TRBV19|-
TGTGCCAGTTCGGGACTAGTGATCGGGGAGCTGTTTTTT
CASSGLVIGELFF
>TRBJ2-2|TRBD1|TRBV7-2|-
TGTGCCAGCAGCTTAGTTAGCGGGGACAGGGGGACGTCCGGGGAGCTGTTTTTT
CASSLVSGDRGTSGELFF
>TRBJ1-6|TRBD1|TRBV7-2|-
TGTGCCAGCAGCACTCAGGGACAGGGGTGGAATTCACCCCTCCACTTT
CASSTQGQGWNSPLHF
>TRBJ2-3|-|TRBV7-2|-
TGTGCCAGCAGCCTGACAGAGAGCACAGATACGCAGTATTTT
CASSLTESTDTQYF
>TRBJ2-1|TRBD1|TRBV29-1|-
TGCAGCACCGATTGGGACAGCAATGAGCAGTTCTTC
CSTDWDSNEQFF
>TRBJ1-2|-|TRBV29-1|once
TGCAGCGTTGACCAGGGTACAAACTATGGCTACACCTTC
CSVDQGTNYGYTF
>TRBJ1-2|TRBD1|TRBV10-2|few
TGCGCCAGCAAAACCGGGACAGGGTACGGCTACACCTTC
CASKTGTGYGYTF
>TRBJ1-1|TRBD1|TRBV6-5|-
TGTGCCAGCAGCCCGGATCAGGGGGTTCGAGCTTTCTTT
CASSPDQGVRAFF
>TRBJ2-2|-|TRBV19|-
TGTGCCAGTAGTCCGATGGGACAGAACACCGGGGAGCTGTTTTTT
CASSPMGQNTGELFF
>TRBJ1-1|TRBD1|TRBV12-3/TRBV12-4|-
TGTGCCAGCAGTTTAGCCGGGACAGGTGAAGCTTTCTTT
CASSLAGTGEAFF
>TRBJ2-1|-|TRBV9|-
TGTGCCAGCAGCGTACAATCGAGCTCCTACAATGAGCAGTTCTTC
CASSVQSSSYNEQFF
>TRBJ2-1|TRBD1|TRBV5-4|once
TGTGCCAGCAGTCCAGGGGGCCGCTACAATGAGCAGTTCTTC
CASSPGGRYNEQFF
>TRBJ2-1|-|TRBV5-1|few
TGCGCCAGCAGCTTGGGGAAGGGGCTGGACAATGAGCAGTTCTTC
CASSLGKGLDNEQFF
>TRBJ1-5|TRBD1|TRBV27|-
TGTGCCAGCAGACACTGGGGACAGGGGGATCAGCCCCAGCATTTT
CASRHWGQGDQPQHF
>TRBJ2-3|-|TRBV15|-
TGTGCCACCAGCAGAGACGTGAGAACAGATACGCAGTATTTT
CATSRDVRTDTQYF
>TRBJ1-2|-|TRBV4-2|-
TGTGCCAGCAGCCAAGCCTCGTTGAGTGAAAACTATGGCTACACCTTC
CASSQASLSENYGYTF
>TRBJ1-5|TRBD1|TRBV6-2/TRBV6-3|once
TGTGCCAGCAGTTACCAAAAGGGGGGACAGGTGAATCAGCCCCAGCATTTT
CASSYQKGGQVNQPQHF
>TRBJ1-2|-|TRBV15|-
TGTGCCACCAGCAAACAGGTCGGTGGTGGCTACACCTTC
CATSKQVGGGYTF
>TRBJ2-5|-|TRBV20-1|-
TGCAGTGCTAGAGATGAGGGGACCCAGTACTTC
CSARDEGTQYF
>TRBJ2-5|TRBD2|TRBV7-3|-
TGTGCCAGTGCGACTAGCGCGAGGGAGACCCAGTACTTC
CASATSARETQYF
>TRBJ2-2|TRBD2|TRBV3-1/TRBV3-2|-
TGTGCCAGTAGTCGGGGGGGCCTCACCGGGGAGCTGTTTTTT
CASSRGGLTGELFF
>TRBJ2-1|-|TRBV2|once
TGTGCCAGCAGTGGGTCCCCCCGGGAGCAGTTCTTC
CASSGSPREQFF
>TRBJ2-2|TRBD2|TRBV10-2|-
TGCGCCAGCAAGAAGGGAGGGCAGTACACCGGGGAGCTGTTTTTT
CASKKGGQYTGELFF